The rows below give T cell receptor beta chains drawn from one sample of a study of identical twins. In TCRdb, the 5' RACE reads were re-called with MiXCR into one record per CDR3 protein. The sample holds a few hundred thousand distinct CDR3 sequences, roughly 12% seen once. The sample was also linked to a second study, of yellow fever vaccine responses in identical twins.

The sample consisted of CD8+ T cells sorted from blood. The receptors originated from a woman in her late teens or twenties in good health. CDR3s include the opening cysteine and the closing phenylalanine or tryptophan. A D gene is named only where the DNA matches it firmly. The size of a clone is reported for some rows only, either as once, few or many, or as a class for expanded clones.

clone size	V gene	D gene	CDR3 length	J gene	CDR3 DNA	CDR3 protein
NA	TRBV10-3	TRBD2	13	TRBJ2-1	TGTGCCATCAGTAGCGGGGGGGTCAATGAGCAGTTCTTC	CAISSGGVNEQFF
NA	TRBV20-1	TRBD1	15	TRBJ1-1	TGCAGTGCTAGAGATGGGGGACAGGCAGCACTTGAAGCTTTCTTT	CSARDGGQAALEAFF
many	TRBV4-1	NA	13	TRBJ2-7	TGCGCCAGCAGCACCGGGACACCCTACGAGCAGTACTTC	CASSTGTPYEQYF
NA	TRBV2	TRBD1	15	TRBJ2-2	TGTGCCAGCAGAGGGGGACAGGGAAACACCGGGGAGCTGTTTTTT	CASRGGQGNTGELFF
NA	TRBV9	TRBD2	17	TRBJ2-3	TGTGCCAGCAGCGTTGGGACTAGCGGACTACTCGCAGATACGCAGTATTTT	CASSVGTSGLLADTQYF
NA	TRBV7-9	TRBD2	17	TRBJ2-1	TGTGCCAGCAGCTTCCCTAGACTAGCGGGAGGGGACAATGAGCAGTTCTTC	CASSFPRLAGGDNEQFF
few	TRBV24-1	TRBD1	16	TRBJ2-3	TGTGCCACCAGTGAGACCGGGACAGGGTATGCAGATACGCAGTATTTT	CATSETGTGYADTQYF
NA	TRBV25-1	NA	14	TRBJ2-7	TGTGCCAGCAGTGAATTCGGCTCGGGACCCGAGCAGTACTTC	CASSEFGSGPEQYF
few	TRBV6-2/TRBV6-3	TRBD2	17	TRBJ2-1	TGTGCCAGCAGTTATCAAACGGGACTAGCGGGAATCAATGAGCAGTTCTTC	CASSYQTGLAGINEQFF
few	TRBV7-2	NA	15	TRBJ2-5	TGTGCCAGCAGCTTAGCGCTCGGGGTCCAAGAGACCCAGTACTTC	CASSLALGVQETQYF
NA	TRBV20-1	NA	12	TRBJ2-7	TGCAGTGCCGACCGCGTCGGCGACGAGCAGTACTTC	CSADRVGDEQYF
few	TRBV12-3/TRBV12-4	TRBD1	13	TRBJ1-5	TGTGCCAGCAGTACTCAGGGGGATCAGCCCCAGCATTTT	CASSTQGDQPQHF
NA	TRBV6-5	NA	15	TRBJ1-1	TGTGCCAGCAGTTATCGGGGAGGGGGGCAATCTGAAGCTTTATTT	CASSYRGGGQSEALF
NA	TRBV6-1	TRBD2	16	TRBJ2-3	TGTGCCAGCAGCCGGCGACTAGCGGGGAGCACAGATACGCAGTATTTT	CASSRRLAGSTDTQYF
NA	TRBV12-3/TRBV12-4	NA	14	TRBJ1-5	TGTGCCAGCAGTTTGTCGGCAGTGGGTCAGCCCCAGCATTTT	CASSLSAVGQPQHF
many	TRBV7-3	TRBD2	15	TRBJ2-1	TGTGCCAGCAGCTTAATGGGACTAGCGGGTAATGAGCAGTTCTTC	CASSLMGLAGNEQFF
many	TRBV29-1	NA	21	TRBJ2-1	TGCAGCGTTGAAGGTCTTGGTGCTTTGGACGTAAGGTCTATTCGCTACAATGAGCAGTTCTTC	CSVEGLGALDVRSIRYNEQFF
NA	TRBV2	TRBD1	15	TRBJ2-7	TGTGCCAGCAGTGGAGGGACAGGGGGTTCCTACGAGCAGTACTTC	CASSGGTGGSYEQYF
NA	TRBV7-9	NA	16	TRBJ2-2	TGTGCCAGCAGCCCTCAAACTTACTCAAGACACGGGGAGCTGTTTTTT	CASSPQTYSRHGELFF
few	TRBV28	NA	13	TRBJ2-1	TGTGCCAGCAGTTTAAGGGGGGGCGATGAGCAGTTCTTC	CASSLRGGDEQFF
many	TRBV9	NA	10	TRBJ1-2	TGTGCCAGCAGCCCGTATGGCTACACCTTC	CASSPYGYTF
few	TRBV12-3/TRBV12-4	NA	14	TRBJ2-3	TGTGCCAGCAGCCTTGCCGTATCGCGAGATACGCAGTATTTT	CASSLAVSRDTQYF
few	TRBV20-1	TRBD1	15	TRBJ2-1	TGCAGTGCTAGGACGGACAGGGGACACTACAATGAGCAGTTCTTC	CSARTDRGHYNEQFF
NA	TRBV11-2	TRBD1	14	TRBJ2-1	TGTGCCAGCAGTCAAGTTAACAGGGGGAATGAGCAGTTCTTC	CASSQVNRGNEQFF
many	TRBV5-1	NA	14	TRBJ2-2	TGCGCCAGCAGCCCCCGGTCCCAGGACAGGGAGCTGTTTTTT	CASSPRSQDRELFF
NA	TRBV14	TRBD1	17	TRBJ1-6	TGTGCCAGCAGCACTCGGCAGGGGGGGACCCCGGGGTCACCCCTCCACTTT	CASSTRQGGTPGSPLHF
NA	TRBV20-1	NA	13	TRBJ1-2	TGCAGTGCCGTAAACCCTGGAAACTATGGCTACACCTTC	CSAVNPGNYGYTF
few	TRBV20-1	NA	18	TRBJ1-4	TGCAGTGCTAGAGGTGGTAGGGGGGAGCTTGCAACTAATGAAAAACTGTTTTTT	CSARGGRGELATNEKLFF
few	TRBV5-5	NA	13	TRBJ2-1	TGTGCCAGCAGCTTGGATCTAGGGGATGAGCAGTTCTTC	CASSLDLGDEQFF
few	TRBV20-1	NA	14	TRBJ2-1	TGCAGTGCTAGAGCCAGGACACGAAGCAATGAGCAGTTCTTC	CSARARTRSNEQFF
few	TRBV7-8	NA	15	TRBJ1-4	TGTGCCAGCACCTCAAGAGTGGGGCCAAATGAAAAACTGTTTTTT	CASTSRVGPNEKLFF
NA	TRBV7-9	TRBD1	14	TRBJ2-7	TGTGCCAGCAGCTCCACGGGACAGGGCTACGAGCAGTACTTC	CASSSTGQGYEQYF
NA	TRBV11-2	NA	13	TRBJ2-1	TGTGCCAGCAGCTTAGCTGCGGGCTATGAGCAGTTCTTC	CASSLAAGYEQFF
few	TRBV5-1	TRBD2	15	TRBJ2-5	TGCGCCAGCAGCATCCTAACTAGCGGCCAAGAGACCCAGTACTTC	CASSILTSGQETQYF
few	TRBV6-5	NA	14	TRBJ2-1	TGTGCCAGCAGTTACTTGCCAGGGTCCGATGAGCAGTTCTTC	CASSYLPGSDEQFF
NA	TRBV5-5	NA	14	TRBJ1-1	TGTGCCAGCAGCTTCGGGTTTCTGAACACTGAAGCTTTCTTT	CASSFGFLNTEAFF
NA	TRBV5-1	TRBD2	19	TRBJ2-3	TGCGCCAGCAGCTTGGCCGCCGGGCTAGCGGGAGCTTGGGCAGATACGCAGTATTTT	CASSLAAGLAGAWADTQYF
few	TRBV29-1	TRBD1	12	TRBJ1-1	TGCAGCGTCCCGGACAGGGACACTGAAGCTTTCTTT	CSVPDRDTEAFF
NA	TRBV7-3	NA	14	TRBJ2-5	TGTGCCAGCAGCTTAGAGGGATCCGCAGAGACCCAGTACTTC	CASSLEGSAETQYF
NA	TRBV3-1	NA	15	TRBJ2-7	TGTGCCAGCAGCCAACACGGACCATCACTTTACGAGCAGTACTTC	CASSQHGPSLYEQYF